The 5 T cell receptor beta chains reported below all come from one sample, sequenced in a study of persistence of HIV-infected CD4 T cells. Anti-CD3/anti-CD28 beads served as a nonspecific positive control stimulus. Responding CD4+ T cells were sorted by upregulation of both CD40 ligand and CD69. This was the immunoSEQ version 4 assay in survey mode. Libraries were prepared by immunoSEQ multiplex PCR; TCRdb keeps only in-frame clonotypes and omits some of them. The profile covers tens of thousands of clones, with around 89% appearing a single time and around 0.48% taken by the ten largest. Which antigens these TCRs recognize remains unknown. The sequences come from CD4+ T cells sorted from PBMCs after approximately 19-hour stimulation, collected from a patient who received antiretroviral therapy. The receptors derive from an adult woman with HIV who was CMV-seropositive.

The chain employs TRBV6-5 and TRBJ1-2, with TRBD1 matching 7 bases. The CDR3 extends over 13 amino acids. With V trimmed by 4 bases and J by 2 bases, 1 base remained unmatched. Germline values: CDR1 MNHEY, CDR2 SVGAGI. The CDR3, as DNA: TGTGCCAGCAGTTCGGGACAGAACTATGGCTACACCTTC. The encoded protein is CASSSGQNYGYTF.

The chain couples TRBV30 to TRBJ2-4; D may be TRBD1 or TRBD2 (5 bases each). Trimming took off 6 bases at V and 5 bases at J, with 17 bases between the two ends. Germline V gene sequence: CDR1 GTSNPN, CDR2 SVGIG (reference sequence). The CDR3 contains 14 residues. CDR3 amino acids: CACKGPRAENIQYF. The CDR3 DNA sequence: TGTGCCTGCAAGGGACCCCGGGCGGAAAACATTCAGTACTTC.

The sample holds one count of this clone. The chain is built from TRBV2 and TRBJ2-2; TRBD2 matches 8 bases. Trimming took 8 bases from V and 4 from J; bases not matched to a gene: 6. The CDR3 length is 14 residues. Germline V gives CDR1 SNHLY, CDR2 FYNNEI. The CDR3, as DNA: TGTGCCAGCGCCGGGACTAGAACCACCGGGGAGCTGTTTTTT. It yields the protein CASAGTRTTGELFF.

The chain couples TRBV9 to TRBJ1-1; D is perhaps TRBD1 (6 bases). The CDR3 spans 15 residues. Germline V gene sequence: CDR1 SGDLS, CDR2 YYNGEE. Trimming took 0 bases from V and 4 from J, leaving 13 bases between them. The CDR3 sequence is CASSVVLGGGTEAFF. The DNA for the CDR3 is TGTGCCAGCAGCGTAGTCCTTGGGGGCGGCACTGAAGCTTTCTTT.

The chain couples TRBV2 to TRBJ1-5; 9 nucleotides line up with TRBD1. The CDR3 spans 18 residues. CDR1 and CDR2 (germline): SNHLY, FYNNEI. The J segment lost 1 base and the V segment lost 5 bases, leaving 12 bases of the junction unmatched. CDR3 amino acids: CASSSSGQGPSSNQPQHF. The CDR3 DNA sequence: TGTGCCAGCAGTTCCTCGGGACAGGGCCCGTCGAGCAATCAGCCCCAGCATTTT.